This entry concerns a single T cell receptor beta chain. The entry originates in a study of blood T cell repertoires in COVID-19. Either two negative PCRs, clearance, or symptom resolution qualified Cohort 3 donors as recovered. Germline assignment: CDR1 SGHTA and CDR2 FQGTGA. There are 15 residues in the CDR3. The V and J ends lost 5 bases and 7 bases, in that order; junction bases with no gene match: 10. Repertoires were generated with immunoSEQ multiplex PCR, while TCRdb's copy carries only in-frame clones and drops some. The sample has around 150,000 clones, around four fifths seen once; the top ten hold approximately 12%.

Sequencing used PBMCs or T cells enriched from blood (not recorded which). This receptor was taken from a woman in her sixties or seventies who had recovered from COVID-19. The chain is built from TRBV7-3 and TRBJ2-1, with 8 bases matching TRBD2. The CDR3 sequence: CASSTVPGGKNEQFF. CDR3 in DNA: TGTGCCAGCAGCACTGTCCCGGGAGGGAAGAATGAGCAGTTCTTC.